The rows below give T cell receptor beta chains drawn from one sample of a study of blood T cell repertoires in COVID-19. Only in-frame clones appear in the TCRdb table, and some are missing; sequencing was by immunoSEQ multiplex PCR. The data show about 270,000 clones, approximately 87% seen once. The sequenced sample was peripheral blood. The receptors were sampled from a human donor in a cohort sampled during active COVID-19. CDR3s leave out the opening cysteine and the closing phenylalanine or tryptophan.

j_call: TRBJ1-4
v_call: TRBV7-9
cdr3_aa: ASSLGRVVEKLF

j_call: TRBJ1-2
v_call: TRBV27
cdr3_aa: ASRAQGVVPGYT

j_call: TRBJ2-2
v_call: TRBV21-1
cdr3_aa: ASSTRLLDREYVLNTGELF

j_call: TRBJ2-2
v_call: TRBV12-3/TRBV12-4
cdr3_aa: ASSSQGTGELF

j_call: TRBJ2-1
v_call: TRBV5-8
cdr3_aa: ASSQGQWHSYNEQF

j_call: TRBJ1-2
v_call: TRBV27
cdr3_aa: ASSLLGVGKKGYGYT

j_call: TRBJ2-5
v_call: TRBV29-1
cdr3_aa: SGYGWEETQY

j_call: TRBJ1-4
v_call: TRBV5-6
cdr3_aa: ASSLPADEKLF

j_call: TRBJ1-1
v_call: TRBV27
cdr3_aa: ASSPGTGKMNTEAF

j_call: TRBJ2-5
v_call: TRBV5-4
cdr3_aa: ASSLGTSGGQETQY

j_call: TRBJ1-1
v_call: TRBV5-4
cdr3_aa: ASRGQGRTEAF

j_call: TRBJ2-5
v_call: TRBV2
cdr3_aa: ATKVGGPQETQY

j_call: TRBJ2-1
v_call: TRBV9
cdr3_aa: ASSVVPSGSPQLGSYNEQF

j_call: TRBJ1-6
v_call: TRBV2
cdr3_aa: ASTPTGIKNSPLH

j_call: TRBJ1-2
v_call: TRBV29-1
cdr3_aa: SVLGGDGYT

j_call: TRBJ2-7
v_call: TRBV7-8
cdr3_aa: ASSQLRVPTGGYYEQY

j_call: TRBJ2-2
v_call: TRBV5-1
cdr3_aa: ASSFRQGTGELF

j_call: TRBJ2-5
v_call: TRBV5-4
cdr3_aa: ASSLATGGGQETQY

j_call: TRBJ2-7
v_call: TRBV28
cdr3_aa: ASSLIGTGGYGQY

j_call: TRBJ1-5
v_call: TRBV11-2
cdr3_aa: ASSLDGQPYQPQH

j_call: TRBJ2-7
v_call: TRBV2
cdr3_aa: ASSVDTGSYEQY

j_call: TRBJ2-5
v_call: TRBV6-2/TRBV6-3
cdr3_aa: ASSSWDPEGVATQY

j_call: TRBJ2-7
v_call: TRBV5-4
cdr3_aa: ASSLKLAGSKEQY

j_call: TRBJ2-1
v_call: TRBV4-3
cdr3_aa: ASSQVTRSEQF

j_call: TRBJ2-1
v_call: TRBV5-6
cdr3_aa: ASSGDSLRVEQF

j_call: TRBJ2-7
v_call: TRBV21-1
cdr3_aa: ASSKRQGASREQY

j_call: TRBJ2-5
v_call: TRBV5-1
cdr3_aa: ASSGRAFGKETQY

j_call: TRBJ2-7
v_call: TRBV3-1/TRBV3-2
cdr3_aa: ASSPHPDSSYEQY

j_call: TRBJ2-2
v_call: TRBV7-2
cdr3_aa: ASSHQGSLINTGELF

j_call: TRBJ2-2
v_call: TRBV6-6
cdr3_aa: ASRDGQRELF

j_call: TRBJ1-2
v_call: TRBV27
cdr3_aa: ASSPDRSPMNYGYT

j_call: TRBJ2-5
v_call: TRBV9
cdr3_aa: ASSVDLAGGLQETQY

j_call: TRBJ2-1
v_call: TRBV2
cdr3_aa: ASSGLAGRPTVNEQF

j_call: TRBJ2-5
v_call: TRBV5-1
cdr3_aa: ASSSSRITSGRSGTQY

j_call: TRBJ2-3
v_call: TRBV5-4
cdr3_aa: ASSSGSHSTDTQY

j_call: TRBJ1-1
v_call: TRBV3-1/TRBV3-2
cdr3_aa: ASSQELGRGLHYTEAF

j_call: TRBJ1-1
v_call: TRBV6-5
cdr3_aa: ASSYAPTLNTEAF

j_call: TRBJ1-2
v_call: TRBV9
cdr3_aa: ASSVAKAGGDGYT

j_call: TRBJ2-2
v_call: TRBV7-6
cdr3_aa: ASSGTSGRGTGELF

j_call: TRBJ2-1
v_call: TRBV24-1
cdr3_aa: ATGTGVYNEQF

j_call: TRBJ2-3
v_call: TRBV5-1
cdr3_aa: ASSPGLIAGGPSTDTQY

j_call: TRBJ2-7
v_call: TRBV4-2
cdr3_aa: ASSQRQGTGLYEQY

j_call: TRBJ2-2
v_call: TRBV18
cdr3_aa: ASSPRGISNTGELF

j_call: TRBJ2-5
v_call: TRBV29-1
cdr3_aa: SVEGRVLRETQY

j_call: TRBJ2-7
v_call: TRBV28
cdr3_aa: ASTTSASHEQY

j_call: TRBJ2-7
v_call: TRBV5-1
cdr3_aa: ASSLYPGGEQY

j_call: TRBJ2-1
v_call: TRBV4-2
cdr3_aa: ASSQVEGLGAYNEQF

j_call: TRBJ1-6
v_call: TRBV27
cdr3_aa: ASKPTTWSPLH

j_call: TRBJ2-5
v_call: TRBV27
cdr3_aa: ASSSLGTGALGETQY